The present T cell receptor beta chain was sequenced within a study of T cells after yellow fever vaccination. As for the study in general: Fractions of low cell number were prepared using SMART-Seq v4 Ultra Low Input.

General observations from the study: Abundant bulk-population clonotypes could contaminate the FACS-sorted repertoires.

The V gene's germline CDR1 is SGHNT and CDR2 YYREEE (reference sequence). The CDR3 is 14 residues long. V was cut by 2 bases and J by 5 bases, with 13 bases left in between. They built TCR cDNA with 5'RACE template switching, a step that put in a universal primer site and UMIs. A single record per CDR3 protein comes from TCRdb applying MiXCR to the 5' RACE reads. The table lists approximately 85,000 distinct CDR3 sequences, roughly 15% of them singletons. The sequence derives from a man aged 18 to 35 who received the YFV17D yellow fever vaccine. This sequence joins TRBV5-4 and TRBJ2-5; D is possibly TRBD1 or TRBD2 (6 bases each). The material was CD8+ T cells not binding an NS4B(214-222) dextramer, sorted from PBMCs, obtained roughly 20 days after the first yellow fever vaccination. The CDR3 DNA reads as TGTGCCAGCAGCTTCTCGGGGGCGTATGAGACCCAGTACTTC. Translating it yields CASSFSGAYETQYF.